This TCR beta chain was found in a study of cytomegalovirus exposure and HLA in healthy donors. About the study: The approximately 120 validation repertoires, a later analysis reported, used the same platform as the approximately 670 repertoires from the first cohort. Study results and caveats: First-cohort TCR clusters tended to co-occur in the approximately 130 validation repertoires, a later analysis found.

Sequenced by immunoSEQ multiplex PCR; TCRdb stores in-frame clones only, minus some. This sample has about 71,000 clones, with around 96% found just once. V lost 4 bases and J 2 bases, leaving 11 bases between the germline ends. In germline, CDR1 is SGDLS, CDR2 YYNGEE. The CDR3 spans 14 residues. In the case of this clone: Antigen specificity is unknown.

This chain links TRBV9 with TRBJ2-3, with a possible D match to TRBD1 (6 bases). Material: PBMCs. This receptor was identified in a man younger than 30 in good health and CMV-seropositive. CDR3 DNA sequence: TGTGCCAGCAGCTTACAGGGCCTCACAGATACGCAGTATTTT. Translation gives CASSLQGLTDTQYF.